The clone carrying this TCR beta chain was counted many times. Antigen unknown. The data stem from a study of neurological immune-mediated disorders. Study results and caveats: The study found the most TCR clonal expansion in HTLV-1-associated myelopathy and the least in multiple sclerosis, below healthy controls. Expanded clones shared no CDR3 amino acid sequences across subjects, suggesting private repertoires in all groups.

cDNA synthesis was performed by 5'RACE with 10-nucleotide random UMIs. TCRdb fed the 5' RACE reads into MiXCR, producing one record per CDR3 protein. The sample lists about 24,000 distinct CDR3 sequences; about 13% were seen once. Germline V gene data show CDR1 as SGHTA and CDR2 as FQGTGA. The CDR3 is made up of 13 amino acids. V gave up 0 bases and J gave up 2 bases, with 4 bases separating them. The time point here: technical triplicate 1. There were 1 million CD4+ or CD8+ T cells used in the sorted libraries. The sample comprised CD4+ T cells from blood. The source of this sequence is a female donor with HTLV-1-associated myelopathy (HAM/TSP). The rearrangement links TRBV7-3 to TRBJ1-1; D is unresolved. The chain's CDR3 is CASSLTPNTEAFF. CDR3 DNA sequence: TGTGCCAGCAGCTTAACGCCCAACACTGAAGCTTTCTTT.